This paragraph reports one T cell receptor beta chain. The data are from a study of blood T cell repertoires in COVID-19. For the study at large: Sites in the United States, Italy and Spain provided acute and convalescent COVID-19 samples.

CDR1 and CDR2 from the germline V gene are MNHEY and SMNVEV (reference sequence). V dropped 4 bases and J dropped 2 bases, with 9 bases sitting between them. This CDR3 has 14 residues. Clones were read by immunoSEQ multiplex PCR, and TCRdb kept only the in-frame ones, dropping some. In the table there are fewer than 150,000 clones, roughly four fifths of which are singletons. Those who participated ranged in age from 18 to 89 years and resided in 24 US areas. Shortly before study entry, within 2 weeks, exposed participants had met a COVID-19 case. Material for sequencing was PBMCs or T cells enriched from blood (not recorded which). The genes are TRBV27 and TRBJ1-3; TRBD1 is a possible D gene (5 bases). The TCR sequence derives from a young woman who had been exposed to COVID-19. CDR3 coding DNA: TGTGCCAGCAGTTCCGGAGGGGCTGGAAACACCATATATTTT. Encoded protein: CASSSGGAGNTIYF.